A single sample is the source of the 12 T cell receptor beta chains below, sequenced in a study of T cells in Graves' hyperthyroidism and ophthalmopathy. From RNA transcripts, TCR beta CDR3 regions were amplified. TCR CDR3 underwent first-round RT-PCR with the HTBI primer set. MiXCR, run by TCRdb on the multiplex PCR reads, gives a single entry per CDR3 protein. The table has about 710,000 distinct CDR3 sequences, approximately 16% seen once; the top ten hold approximately 8.4%. The sample was blood. The receptors originated from a man aged 18 to 29 with Graves' hyperthyroidism.

This clonotype has only a few counts. The chain joins TRBV6-9 to TRBJ2-5; D is unresolved. The CDR3 runs to 14 residues. Deletions cut 4 bases from V and 5 bases from J, with 14 bases between. In germline, CDR1 is MNHGY, CDR2 SVAAGI. The CDR3 spells CASSSPPGFETQYF. Written as DNA, the CDR3 is TGTGCCAGCAGTTCCCCCCCTGGATTCGAGACCCAGTACTTC.

This clonotype was seen more than once but under ten times. This CDR3 reads CASSDWNTGELFF. The DNA of the CDR3 is TGTGCCAGCAGTGACTGGAACACCGGGGAGCTGTTTTTT. This chain links TRBV6-4 with TRBJ2-2; D is uncertain. V lost 1 base, J lost 1 base, and 1 base lay in between. The CDR3 is 13 residues long. Per germline, CDR1 MRHNA and CDR2 SNTAGT.

In DNA, the CDR3 is TGCAGTGCTAGAGACACTAGCGGGAGGGTATACAATGAGCAGTTCTTC. Translated: CSARDTSGRVYNEQFF. This sequence joins TRBV20-1 and TRBJ2-1, with 13 bases matching TRBD2. Per the germline V gene, CDR1 is DFQATT and CDR2 is SNEGSKA (reference sequence). The ends lost 0 bases at V and 4 bases at J; junction bases unmatched: 3. This CDR3 is 16 amino acids long.

This clonotype was seen at least ten times. V usage is TRBV2 and J usage is TRBJ2-7; the D gene is possibly TRBD2 (7 bases). The CDR3 extends over 15 amino acids. Deletions cut 2 bases from V and 7 bases from J, with 18 bases between. The germline CDR1 and CDR2 sequences are SNHLY and FYNNEI. The CDR3 loop is CASSESRGGPLEQYF. CDR3 sequence (DNA): TGTGCCAGCAGTGAAAGTCGCGGGGGCCCATTGGAGCAGTACTTC.

This clonotype was found a few times. The chain employs TRBV30 and TRBJ1-1, with TRBD1 as a possible D gene (5 bases). The CDR3 spans 12 residues. V was pared by 3 bases and J by 6 bases, with 11 bases between. Germline lookup yields CDR1 GTSNPN and CDR2 SVGIG (reference sequence). The CDR3: CAWSPGGPEAFF. DNA for the CDR3: TGTGCCTGGAGCCCGGGGGGTCCTGAAGCTTTCTTT.

The sample holds a few counts of this clonotype. The J gene is TRBJ2-1, the V gene TRBV29-1; D is ambiguous. This CDR3 is 14 amino acids long. V shed 6 bases and J shed 0 bases, with 12 bases lying between them. Per the germline V gene, CDR1 is SQVTM and CDR2 is ANQGSEA. The DNA for the CDR3 is TGCAGCGTCGATGCAAAAAGCTCCTACAATGAGCAGTTCTTC. Protein product: CSVDAKSSYNEQFF.

The chain employs TRBV9 and TRBJ2-3, with D possibly being TRBD1 or TRBD2 (5 bases each). V was trimmed by 4 bases and J by 5 bases, leaving 11 bases between them. The CDR3 consists of 13 residues. CDR1 and CDR2 (germline): SGDLS, YYNGEE. Written as DNA, the CDR3 is TGTGCCAGCAGCCCTAAGGGGAGAGATACGCAGTATTTT. As protein: CASSPKGRDTQYF.

The chain joins TRBV9 to TRBJ2-5; D is unresolved. The CDR3 runs 14 residues. The germline CDR1 and CDR2 sequences are SGDLS and YYNGEE. V was clipped by 7 bases and J by 0 bases, with 13 bases between them. As DNA, the CDR3 is TGTGCCAGCGCCGCGGCCGGCTACCAAGAGACCCAGTACTTC. Translation gives CASAAAGYQETQYF.

This rearrangement joins TRBV7-2 to TRBJ2-7; 9 bases match TRBD1. CDR3 length: 15 amino acids. The V and J ends lost 6 bases and 6 bases, in that order; junction bases with no gene match: 12. Germline V gene sequence: CDR1 SGHTA, CDR2 FQGNSA. CDR3: CASRPIQGARTEQYF. The CDR3 nucleotides read TGTGCCAGCAGGCCCATACAGGGGGCGCGAACCGAGCAGTACTTC.

CDR3 residues: CASSLGPGVAEAFF. The CDR3 nucleotides are TGTGCCAGCAGCTTAGGACCGGGGGTCGCTGAAGCTTTCTTT. V usage is TRBV7-9 and J usage is TRBJ1-1, with D tentatively TRBD1 (5 bases). This CDR3 comprises 14 residues. Germline V gene data show CDR1 as SEHNR and CDR2 as FQNEAQ (reference sequence). Trimming stripped 1 base from V and 6 bases from J, with 12 bases between.

This clonotype was observed many times. The chain carries TRBV5-5 and TRBJ2-2, with a tentative D call TRBD1 (6 bases). This CDR3 has 15 residues. The V and J ends lost 1 base and 4 bases respectively, with 11 bases between them. CDR1 and CDR2 (germline): SGHKS, YYEKEE (reference sequence). The CDR3 DNA sequence: TGTGCCAGCAGCTTGTGGGGGCTGGGCACCGGGGAGCTGTTTTTT. It yields the protein CASSLWGLGTGELFF.

The sample holds many counts of this clonotype. The chain joins TRBV2 to TRBJ2-7; D assignment may be TRBD1 or TRBD2 (5 bases each). The CDR3 covers 13 residues. The V and J ends lost 3 bases and 6 bases respectively, with 12 bases between them. Germline V gene sequence: CDR1 SNHLY, CDR2 FYNNEI. The CDR3 loop reads CASSDGLRGEQYF. The CDR3 DNA is TGTGCCAGCAGTGACGGGTTGAGGGGCGAGCAGTACTTC.